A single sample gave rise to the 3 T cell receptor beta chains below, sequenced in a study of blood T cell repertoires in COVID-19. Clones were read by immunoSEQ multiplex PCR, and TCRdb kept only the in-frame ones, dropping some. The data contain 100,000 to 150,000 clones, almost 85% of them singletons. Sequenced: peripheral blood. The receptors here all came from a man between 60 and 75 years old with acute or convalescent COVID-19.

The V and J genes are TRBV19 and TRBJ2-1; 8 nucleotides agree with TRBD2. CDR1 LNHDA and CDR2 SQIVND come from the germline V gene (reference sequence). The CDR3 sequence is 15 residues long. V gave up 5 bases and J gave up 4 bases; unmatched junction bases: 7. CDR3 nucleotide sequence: TGTGCCAGTAGTGTGTCTAGCGGGCCGTACAATGAGCAGTTCTTC. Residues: CASSVSSGPYNEQFF.

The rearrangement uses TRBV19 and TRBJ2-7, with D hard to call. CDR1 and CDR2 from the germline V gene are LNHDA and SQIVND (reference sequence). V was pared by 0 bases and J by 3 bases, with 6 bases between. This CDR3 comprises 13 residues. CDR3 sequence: CASSIDLSYEQYF. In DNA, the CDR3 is TGTGCCAGTAGTATAGATCTGAGCTACGAGCAGTACTTC.

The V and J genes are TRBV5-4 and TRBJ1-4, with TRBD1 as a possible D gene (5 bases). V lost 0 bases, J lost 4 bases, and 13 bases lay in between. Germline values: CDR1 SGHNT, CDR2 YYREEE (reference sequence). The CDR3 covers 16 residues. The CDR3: CASSLAGSQGNEKLFF. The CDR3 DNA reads TGTGCCAGCAGCTTGGCTGGCTCGCAGGGTAATGAAAAACTGTTTTTT. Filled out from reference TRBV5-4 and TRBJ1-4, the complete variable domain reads ETGVTQSPTHLIKTRGQQVTLRCSSQSGHNTVSWYQQALGQGPQFIFQYYREEENGRGNFPPRFSGLQFPNYSSELNVNALELDDSALYLCASSLAGSQGNEKLFFGSGTQLSVL.